This TCR beta chain derives from a study of T cell repertoires in ileal Crohn's disease. Study-wide results and caveats: Active smokers at surgery had more clonal expansions than non-smokers.

Profiling relied on immunoSEQ multiplex PCR, and the TCRdb table lists in-frame clones only, not all of them. The data show roughly 3,600 clones, around 90% seen once. Time point indicated: proximal margin of the surgical specimen (macroscopically non-inflamed). A remark on this clone: Its matching antigen is unknown.

The sequenced sample consisted of ileal tissue. This sequence was found in an adult with Crohn's disease.

CDR3 loop: CASRTSGTGVDGYTF. The DNA of the CDR3 is TGTGCCAGCAGGACGTCCGGGACAGGTGTCGATGGCTACACCTTC. The gene calls are TRBV11-3 and TRBJ1-2, with 8 bases identical to TRBD1. The CDR3 sequence is 15 residues long. CDR1 is SGHNT and CDR2 is YENEEA in the germline V gene. Losses at the gene ends were 6 bases for V and 6 bases for J; bases not matched to a gene: 12.